Described below is a single TCR beta chain sequence and its context. Its antigen is unknown. The data belong to a study of T cell responses to AZD1222 COVID-19 vaccine. About the study: Pooling covered second doses at about 4 or about 12 weeks. Broader study findings: Vaccination with two AZD1222 doses was followed by a rise in Spike-specific TCR breadth and depth. Nearly half of spike-specific TCRs reportedly target variant regions that are unmutated in the B.1.351 and B.1.1.7 variants.

The assay was immunoSEQ multiplex PCR, and TCRdb's table has in-frame clones only and misses some. Of tens of thousands of clones listed, 90% are singletons. The receptor was derived from an adult in good health. Here the sequenced sample was peripheral blood, taken on day 0 of AZD1222 vaccination.

The CDR3 nucleotides are TGTGCCACCCGTAACGGGGGCAGCGCTGAAGCTTTCTTT. It codes for CATRNGGSAEAFF. This sequence joins TRBV2 and TRBJ1-1; D may be TRBD1 (6 bases). The CDR3 contains 13 residues. Germline V gene data show CDR1 as SNHLY and CDR2 as FYNNEI. Trimming took 10 bases from V and 6 from J, leaving 18 bases between them. Together with reference TRBV2 and TRBJ1-1, the CDR3 gives the full variable domain: EPEVTQTPSHQVTQMGQEVILRCVPISNHLYFYWYRQILGQKVEFLVSFYNNEISEKSEIFDDQFSVERPDGSNFTLKIRSTKLEDSAMYFCATRNGGSAEAFFGQGTRLTVV.